The present entry profiles one T cell receptor (beta chain) with its context. Its cognate antigen is unknown. The data originate from a study of CD4 T cells in relation to SARS-CoV-2 and coronaviruses. The unexposed donors gave CD4+ T cells in about 2011-2019, prior to COVID-19. The cells were cultured for under 13 days before CD4+ T cells were isolated. Trimming left V 8 bases short and J 6 bases short, with 17 bases between. CDR1 and CDR2 (germline): ENHRY, SYGVKD. The CDR3 has 15 residues. Assay used: immunoSEQ multiplex PCR; TCRdb lists only in-frame clones, some missing. The repertoire holds roughly 25,000 clones, over 60% seen once, with around 9.3% in the top ten.

The sequenced sample was CD4+ T cells from PBMCs, cultured in vitro. The TCR originated in a human donor in good health. The chain joins TRBV10-3 to TRBJ1-6; D not resolved. CDR3 bases: TGTGCCATCCGAGACCGACCAGACGCTAATTCACCCCTCCACTTT. Its protein product is CAIRDRPDANSPLHF.